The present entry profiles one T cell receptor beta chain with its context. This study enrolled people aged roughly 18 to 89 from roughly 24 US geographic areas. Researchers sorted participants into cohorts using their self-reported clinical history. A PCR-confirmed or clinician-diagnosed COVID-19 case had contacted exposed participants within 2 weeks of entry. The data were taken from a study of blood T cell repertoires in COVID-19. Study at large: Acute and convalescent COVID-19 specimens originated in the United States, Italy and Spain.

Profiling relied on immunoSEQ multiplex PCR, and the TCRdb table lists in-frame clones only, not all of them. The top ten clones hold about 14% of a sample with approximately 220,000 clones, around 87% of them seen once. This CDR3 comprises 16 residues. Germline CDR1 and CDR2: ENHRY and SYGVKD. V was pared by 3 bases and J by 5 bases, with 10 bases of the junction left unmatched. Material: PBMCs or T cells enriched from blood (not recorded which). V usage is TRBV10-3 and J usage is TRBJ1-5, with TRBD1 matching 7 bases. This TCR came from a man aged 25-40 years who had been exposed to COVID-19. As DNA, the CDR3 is TGTGCCATCAGTGATAGAGGGGGCTCTCGGGATCAGCCCCAGCATTTT. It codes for CAISDRGGSRDQPQHF.